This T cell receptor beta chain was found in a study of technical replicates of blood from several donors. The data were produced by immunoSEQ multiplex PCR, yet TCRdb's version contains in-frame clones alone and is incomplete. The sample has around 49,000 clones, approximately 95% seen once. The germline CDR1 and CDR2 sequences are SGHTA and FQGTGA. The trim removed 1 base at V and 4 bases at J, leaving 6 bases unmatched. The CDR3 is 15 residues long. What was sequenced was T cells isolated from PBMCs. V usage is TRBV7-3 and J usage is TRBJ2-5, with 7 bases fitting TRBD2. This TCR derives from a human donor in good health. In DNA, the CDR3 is TGTGCCAGCAGCTTAAGAGGGAGGGCCCCAGAGACCCAGTACTTC. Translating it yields CASSLRGRAPETQYF.